Listed below are T cell receptor beta chains from one sample, sequenced in a study of identical twins. TCRdb analysed the 5' RACE reads with MiXCR anew, one entry per CDR3 protein. The sample lists some 710,000 distinct CDR3 sequences; around 5.7% were seen once. What was sequenced was naive T cells sorted from blood. The receptors were gathered from a man aged 18 to 29 in good health. The CDR3 runs from the conserved cysteine through the conserved F or W. The D gene is left open where the match is weak. Size is omitted from some rows. Given values are once, few, many or a class for expanded clones.

D gene: .
J gene: TRBJ2-3
CDR3 length: 13
V gene: TRBV29-1
clone size: many
CDR3 protein: CSVVGTITDTQYF
CDR3 DNA: TGCAGCGTTGTTGGGACAATCACAGATACGCAGTATTTT

D gene: .
J gene: TRBJ2-3
CDR3 length: 16
V gene: TRBV7-9
clone size: many
CDR3 protein: CASSLIAATHTDTQYF
CDR3 DNA: TGTGCCAGCAGCCTCATAGCGGCAACTCACACAGATACGCAGTATTTT

D gene: .
J gene: TRBJ2-3
CDR3 length: 13
V gene: TRBV20-1
clone size: many
CDR3 protein: CSASPPGIDTQYF
CDR3 DNA: TGCAGTGCTAGCCCCCCAGGGATAGATACGCAGTATTTT

D gene: .
J gene: TRBJ2-1
CDR3 length: 15
V gene: TRBV7-2
clone size: many
CDR3 protein: CASSFDQGFYNEQFF
CDR3 DNA: TGTGCCAGCAGCTTTGATCAGGGGTTCTACAATGAGCAGTTCTTC

D gene: .
J gene: TRBJ2-3
CDR3 length: 13
V gene: TRBV7-9
clone size: many
CDR3 protein: CASTRPGRDTQYF
CDR3 DNA: TGTGCCAGCACCAGACCCGGGCGGGATACGCAGTATTTT

D gene: .
J gene: TRBJ1-5
CDR3 length: 13
V gene: TRBV5-1
clone size: many
CDR3 protein: CASSADPDSPQHF
CDR3 DNA: TGCGCCAGCAGCGCCGACCCGGACTCGCCCCAGCATTTT

D gene: TRBD1
J gene: TRBJ1-2
CDR3 length: 12
V gene: TRBV10-3
clone size: many
CDR3 protein: CAIRGQGYGYTF
CDR3 DNA: TGTGCCATCAGGGGACAGGGCTATGGCTACACCTTC

D gene: TRBD2
J gene: TRBJ2-1
CDR3 length: 17
V gene: TRBV7-6
clone size: .
CDR3 protein: CASTTLGGTSGSFEQFF
CDR3 DNA: TGTGCCAGCACCACACTGGGGGGGACTAGCGGGAGTTTTGAGCAGTTCTTC

D gene: .
J gene: TRBJ2-4
CDR3 length: 15
V gene: TRBV16
clone size: .
CDR3 protein: CASSQLGQDGGVQYF
CDR3 DNA: TGTGCCAGCAGCCAATTGGGGCAGGACGGGGGCGTTCAGTACTTC

D gene: .
J gene: TRBJ2-1
CDR3 length: 14
V gene: TRBV11-2
clone size: few
CDR3 protein: CASSLRFSHNEQFF
CDR3 DNA: TGTGCCAGCAGCTTAAGGTTCTCCCACAATGAGCAGTTCTTC

D gene: TRBD2
J gene: TRBJ2-3
CDR3 length: 15
V gene: TRBV28
clone size: .
CDR3 protein: CASSFAGGNADTQYF
CDR3 DNA: TGTGCCAGCAGTTTCGCGGGAGGGAACGCAGATACGCAGTATTTT

D gene: .
J gene: TRBJ2-2
CDR3 length: 10
V gene: TRBV6-2/TRBV6-3
clone size: few
CDR3 protein: CASRHGELFF
CDR3 DNA: TGTGCCAGCAGGCACGGGGAGCTGTTTTTT

D gene: .
J gene: TRBJ1-2
CDR3 length: 14
V gene: TRBV27
clone size: many
CDR3 protein: CASSLIGEGEGYTF
CDR3 DNA: TGTGCCAGCAGTTTAATCGGGGAAGGGGAGGGCTACACCTTC

D gene: .
J gene: TRBJ2-6
CDR3 length: 15
V gene: TRBV5-1
clone size: few
CDR3 protein: CASSHQRAGANVLTF
CDR3 DNA: TGCGCCAGCAGCCACCAGAGGGCTGGGGCCAACGTCCTGACTTTC

D gene: .
J gene: TRBJ1-2
CDR3 length: 12
V gene: TRBV12-3/TRBV12-4
clone size: many
CDR3 protein: CASSSAGVSYTF
CDR3 DNA: TGTGCTAGCTCCTCGGCGGGGGTTAGCTACACCTTC

D gene: .
J gene: TRBJ2-1
CDR3 length: 13
V gene: TRBV6-6
clone size: many
CDR3 protein: CASRDSPGDEQFF
CDR3 DNA: TGTGCCAGCAGGGACAGCCCTGGGGATGAGCAGTTCTTC

D gene: .
J gene: TRBJ2-2
CDR3 length: 16
V gene: TRBV9
clone size: few
CDR3 protein: CASSASGESNTGELFF
CDR3 DNA: TGTGCCAGCAGCGCATCGGGCGAATCGAACACCGGGGAGCTGTTTTTT

D gene: .
J gene: TRBJ1-2
CDR3 length: 17
V gene: TRBV28
clone size: many
CDR3 protein: CASSPSGRTRTNYGYTF
CDR3 DNA: TGTGCCAGCAGTCCCTCGGGACGGACGAGGACGAACTATGGCTACACCTTC

D gene: .
J gene: TRBJ2-5
CDR3 length: 13
V gene: TRBV6-1
clone size: many
CDR3 protein: CASSPQNQETQYF
CDR3 DNA: TGTGCCAGCAGTCCTCAGAATCAAGAGACCCAGTACTTC

D gene: .
J gene: TRBJ2-1
CDR3 length: 10
V gene: TRBV20-1
clone size: many
CDR3 protein: CSARGEEQFF
CDR3 DNA: TGCAGTGCCCGAGGTGAAGAACAGTTCTTC

D gene: .
J gene: TRBJ2-1
CDR3 length: 15
V gene: TRBV5-1
clone size: many
CDR3 protein: CASSLAGVFGDEQFF
CDR3 DNA: TGCGCCAGCAGCTTGGCGGGAGTTTTTGGAGATGAGCAGTTCTTC

D gene: .
J gene: TRBJ2-1
CDR3 length: 15
V gene: TRBV5-1
clone size: few
CDR3 protein: CASSFQLDVYNEQFF
CDR3 DNA: TGCGCCAGCAGCTTTCAACTAGACGTCTACAATGAGCAGTTCTTC

D gene: TRBD2
J gene: TRBJ2-1
CDR3 length: 16
V gene: TRBV6-1
clone size: few
CDR3 protein: CASSESLLAGNNEQFF
CDR3 DNA: TGTGCCAGCAGTGAAAGCCTACTAGCGGGCAACAATGAGCAGTTCTTC

D gene: .
J gene: TRBJ2-7
CDR3 length: 13
V gene: TRBV27
clone size: .
CDR3 protein: CASSDLVSYEQYF
CDR3 DNA: TGTGCCAGCAGCGACCTCGTCTCCTACGAGCAGTACTTC

D gene: .
J gene: TRBJ2-5
CDR3 length: 13
V gene: TRBV20-1
clone size: .
CDR3 protein: CSLHSGFQETQYF
CDR3 DNA: TGCAGCCTTCATTCGGGATTCCAAGAGACCCAGTACTTC

D gene: .
J gene: TRBJ2-5
CDR3 length: 14
V gene: TRBV7-2
clone size: .
CDR3 protein: CASSLFGGLETQYF
CDR3 DNA: TGTGCCAGCAGCTTATTCGGAGGGCTCGAGACCCAGTACTTC

D gene: .
J gene: TRBJ2-6
CDR3 length: 16
V gene: TRBV29-1
clone size: few
CDR3 protein: CSVVSTGNSGANVLTF
CDR3 DNA: TGCAGCGTTGTTTCGACGGGAAACTCTGGGGCCAACGTCCTGACTTTC

D gene: .
J gene: TRBJ2-1
CDR3 length: 14
V gene: TRBV7-9
clone size: few
CDR3 protein: CASSHRTVGDEQFF
CDR3 DNA: TGTGCCAGCAGCCATCGAACGGTAGGGGATGAGCAGTTCTTC

D gene: .
J gene: TRBJ2-1
CDR3 length: 15
V gene: TRBV27
clone size: .
CDR3 protein: CASSFGGASYNEQFF
CDR3 DNA: TGTGCCAGCAGTTTCGGCGGGGCGTCCTACAATGAGCAGTTCTTC

D gene: .
J gene: TRBJ2-7
CDR3 length: 13
V gene: TRBV29-1
clone size: many
CDR3 protein: CSVAGTLIYEQYF
CDR3 DNA: TGCAGCGTGGCCGGGACTTTGATCTACGAGCAGTACTTC

D gene: .
J gene: TRBJ1-1
CDR3 length: 15
V gene: TRBV14
clone size: many
CDR3 protein: CASSQPGVVNTEAFF
CDR3 DNA: TGTGCCAGCAGCCAACCAGGGGTGGTGAACACTGAAGCTTTCTTT

D gene: .
J gene: TRBJ2-1
CDR3 length: 18
V gene: TRBV5-6
clone size: .
CDR3 protein: CASSPGLLARPFDNEQFF
CDR3 DNA: TGTGCCAGCAGCCCAGGGCTTCTAGCGAGACCTTTTGACAATGAGCAGTTCTTC

D gene: .
J gene: TRBJ2-3
CDR3 length: 16
V gene: TRBV15
clone size: .
CDR3 protein: CATSRDLTSVPDTQYF
CDR3 DNA: TGTGCCACCAGCAGAGATTTAACCTCCGTCCCAGATACGCAGTATTTT

D gene: TRBD1
J gene: TRBJ1-5
CDR3 length: 17
V gene: TRBV4-1
clone size: few
CDR3 protein: CASSQDLFGTGNQPQHF
CDR3 DNA: TGCGCCAGCAGCCAAGATCTTTTTGGGACAGGGAATCAGCCCCAGCATTTT

D gene: TRBD2
J gene: TRBJ2-1
CDR3 length: 15
V gene: TRBV5-6
clone size: .
CDR3 protein: CASSWRTSPYNEQFF
CDR3 DNA: TGTGCCAGCAGCTGGAGGACTAGCCCCTACAATGAGCAGTTCTTC

D gene: .
J gene: TRBJ2-5
CDR3 length: 15
V gene: TRBV12-3/TRBV12-4
clone size: many
CDR3 protein: CASREAGQERETQYF
CDR3 DNA: TGTGCCAGCAGGGAAGCGGGACAGGAGAGGGAGACCCAGTACTTC

D gene: .
J gene: TRBJ2-5
CDR3 length: 13
V gene: TRBV24-1
clone size: .
CDR3 protein: CATGEWDGETQYF
CDR3 DNA: TGTGCCACCGGTGAATGGGACGGAGAGACCCAGTACTTC